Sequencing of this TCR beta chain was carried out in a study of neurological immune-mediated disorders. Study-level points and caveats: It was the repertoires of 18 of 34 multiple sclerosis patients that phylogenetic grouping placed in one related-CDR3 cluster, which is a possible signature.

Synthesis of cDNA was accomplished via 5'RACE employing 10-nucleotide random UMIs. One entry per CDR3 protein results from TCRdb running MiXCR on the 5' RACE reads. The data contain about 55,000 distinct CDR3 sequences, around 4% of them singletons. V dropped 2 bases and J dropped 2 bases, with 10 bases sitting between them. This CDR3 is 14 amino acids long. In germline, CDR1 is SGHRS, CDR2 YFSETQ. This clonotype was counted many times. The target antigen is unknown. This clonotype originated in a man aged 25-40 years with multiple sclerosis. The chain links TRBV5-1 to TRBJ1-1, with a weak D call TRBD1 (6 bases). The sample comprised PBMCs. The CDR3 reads CASSLPGANTEAFF. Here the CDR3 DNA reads TGCGCCAGCAGCTTACCAGGGGCTAACACTGAAGCTTTCTTT.